This T cell receptor beta chain was retrieved from a study of technical replicates of blood from a handful of donors. Assay used: immunoSEQ multiplex PCR; TCRdb lists only in-frame clones, some missing. The profile covers roughly 76,000 clones, with around 94% appearing a single time and 0.39% taken by the ten largest. This clone has just one count. The clonotype comes from a human donor in good health. The sequenced sample was T cells isolated from PBMCs.

The CDR3 DNA reads TGCGCCAGCAGCTTGGGCGGGAGTCAGAAGAATGAGCAGTTCTTC. Translating it yields CASSLGGSQKNEQFF. The chain recombines TRBV5-1 with TRBJ2-1; 7 nucleotides line up with TRBD2. CDR1 and CDR2 from the germline V gene are SGHRS and YFSETQ. With 0 bases clipped from V and 7 bases from J, the junction kept 7 bases outside the gene matches. The CDR3 length is 15 residues.